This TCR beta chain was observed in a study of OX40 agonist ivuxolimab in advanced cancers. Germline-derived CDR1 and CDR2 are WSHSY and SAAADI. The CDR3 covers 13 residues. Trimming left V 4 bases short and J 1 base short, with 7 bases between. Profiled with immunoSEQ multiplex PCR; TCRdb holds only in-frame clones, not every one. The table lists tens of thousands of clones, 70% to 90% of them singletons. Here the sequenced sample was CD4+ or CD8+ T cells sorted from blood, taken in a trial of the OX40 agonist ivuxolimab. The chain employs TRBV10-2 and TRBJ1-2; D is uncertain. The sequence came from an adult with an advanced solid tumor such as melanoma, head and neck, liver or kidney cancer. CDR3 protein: CASSGSNNYGYTF. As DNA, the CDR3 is TGCGCCAGCAGTGGTTCCAATAACTATGGCTACACCTTC.